The next 6 T cell receptor beta chains were all read from a single sample in a study of shared clonotypes between healthy human individuals. Naive CD8 cells lacked CD45RO and underwent positive selection for CCR7, leaving out terminally differentiated effector memory CD45RA+ cells. The repertoire was sequenced with immunoSEQ multiplex PCR; TCRdb's copy has only in-frame clones and lacks some. The table lists some 2.1 million clones, approximately 95% of them singletons. Sequencing was performed on naive CD8+ T cells sorted from blood. The receptors derive from a man younger than 35 in good health.

This chain joins TRBV14 and TRBJ2-7; D gene uncertain. V lost 1 base to trimming and J lost 0 bases, with 10 bases between them. The germline CDR1 and CDR2 sequences are SGHDN and FVKESK. CDR3 length: 15 residues. The CDR3 DNA follows: TGTGCCAGCAGCCAAGGGCCAAAGGGCTCCTACGAGCAGTACTTC. Its translation is CASSQGPKGSYEQYF.

The rearrangement joins TRBV6-1 to TRBJ1-4; D is undetermined. Trimming left V 2 bases short and J 5 bases short, with 6 bases between. This CDR3 has 13 residues. Germline V gives CDR1 MNHNS, CDR2 SASEGT. The DNA of the CDR3 is TGTGCCAGCAGTGAATGGGTCAATGAAAAACTGTTTTTT. Translating it yields CASSEWVNEKLFF.

In its sample, this clone was seen once. The chain has TRBV27 and TRBJ1-4, with TRBD1 as a possible D gene (5 bases). CDR3 length: 15 amino acids. Germline V lookup: CDR1 MNHEY, CDR2 SMNVEV (reference sequence). Trimming took off 5 bases at V and 8 bases at J, with 18 bases between the two ends. Written as DNA, the CDR3 is TGTGCCAGCAGTCCAGGAGGGGAGAATAAAGAAAAACTGTTTTTT. It yields the protein CASSPGGENKEKLFF.

The gene calls are TRBV19 and TRBJ2-5, with 15 bases fitting TRBD2. The CDR3 totals 16 residues. Germline lookup yields CDR1 LNHDA and CDR2 SQIVND (reference sequence). Losses at the gene ends were 5 bases for V and 3 bases for J; bases not matched to a gene: 4. CDR3 bases: TGTGCCAGTAGTCCCTGGACTAGCGGGGGGGAAGAGACCCAGTACTTC. Translation gives CASSPWTSGGEETQYF.

The chain combines TRBV10-3 with TRBJ2-7; 10 nucleotides agree with TRBD1. This CDR3 is built from 16 residues. The ends lost 0 bases at V and 0 bases at J; junction bases unmatched: 2. Germline V gene data show CDR1 as ENHRY and CDR2 as SYGVKD. Here the CDR3 DNA reads TGTGCCATCAGTGAGTCTTGGGACAGGGGCTCCTACGAGCAGTACTTC. Translating it yields CAISESWDRGSYEQYF.

The gene calls are TRBV27 and TRBJ2-7; D is undetermined. This CDR3 contains 11 residues. V dropped 1 base and J dropped 6 bases, with 4 bases sitting between them. Germline V gives CDR1 MNHEY, CDR2 SMNVEV (reference sequence). The CDR3 coding sequence is TGTGCCAGCAGTTTATTGGGCGAGCAGTACTTC. Translation gives CASSLLGEQYF.